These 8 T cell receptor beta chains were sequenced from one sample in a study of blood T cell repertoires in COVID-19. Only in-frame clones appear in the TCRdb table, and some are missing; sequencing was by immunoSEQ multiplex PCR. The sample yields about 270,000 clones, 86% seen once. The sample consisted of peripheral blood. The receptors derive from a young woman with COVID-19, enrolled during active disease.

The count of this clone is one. The CDR3 sequence: CASSLGRSYEQYF. The DNA of the CDR3 is TGTGCCAGCAGCTTGGGGCGCTCCTACGAGCAGTACTTC. V gene TRBV7-9 combines with J gene TRBJ2-7, with D tentatively TRBD1 (5 bases). CDR1 and CDR2 from the germline V gene are SEHNR and FQNEAQ (reference sequence). V lost 3 bases and J lost 0, with 6 bases in between. This CDR3 contains 13 residues.

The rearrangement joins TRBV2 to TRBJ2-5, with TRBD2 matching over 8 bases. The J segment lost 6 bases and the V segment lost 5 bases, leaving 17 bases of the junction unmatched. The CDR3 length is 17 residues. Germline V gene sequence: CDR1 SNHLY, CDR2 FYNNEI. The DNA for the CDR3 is TGTGCCAGCAGTACCCCCGCCGGGCGCGGGGGGTGGAAGACCCAGTACTTC. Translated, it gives CASSTPAGRGGWKTQYF.

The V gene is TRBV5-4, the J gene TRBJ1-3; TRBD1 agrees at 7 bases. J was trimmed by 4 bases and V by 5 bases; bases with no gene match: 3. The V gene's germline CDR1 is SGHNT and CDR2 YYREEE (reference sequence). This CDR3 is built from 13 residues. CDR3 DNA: TGTGCCAGCAGGCCGGACAGGGGAAACACCATATATTTT. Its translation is CASRPDRGNTIYF.

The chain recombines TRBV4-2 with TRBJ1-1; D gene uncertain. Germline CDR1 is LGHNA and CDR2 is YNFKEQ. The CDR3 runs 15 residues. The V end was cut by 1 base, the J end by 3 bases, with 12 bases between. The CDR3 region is CASSQGSGYHTEAFF. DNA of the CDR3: TGTGCCAGCAGCCAAGGTTCGGGGTATCACACTGAAGCTTTCTTT.

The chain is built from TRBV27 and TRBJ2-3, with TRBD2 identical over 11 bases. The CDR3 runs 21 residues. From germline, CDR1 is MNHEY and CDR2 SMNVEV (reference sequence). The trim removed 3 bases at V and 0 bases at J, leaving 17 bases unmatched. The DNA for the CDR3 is TGTGCCAGCAGTTTTACCCCTGGGTTGGTAGCGGGGGGGCTGAGCACAGATACGCAGTATTTT. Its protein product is CASSFTPGLVAGGLSTDTQYF.

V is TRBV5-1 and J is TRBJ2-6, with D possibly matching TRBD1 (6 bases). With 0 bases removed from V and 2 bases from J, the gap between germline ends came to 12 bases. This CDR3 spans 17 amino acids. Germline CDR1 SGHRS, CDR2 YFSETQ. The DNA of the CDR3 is TGCGCCAGCAGCTTGGCTTGGGGGCCAGCTGGGGCCAACGTCCTGACTTTC. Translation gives CASSLAWGPAGANVLTF.

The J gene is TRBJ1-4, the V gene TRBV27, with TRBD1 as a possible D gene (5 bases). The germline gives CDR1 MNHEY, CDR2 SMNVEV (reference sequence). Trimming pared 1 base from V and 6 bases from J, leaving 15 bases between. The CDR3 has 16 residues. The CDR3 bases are TGTGCCAGCAGTTTATTAGCCCCCGGGGGAGATGAAAAACTGTTTTTT. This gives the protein CASSLLAPGGDEKLFF.

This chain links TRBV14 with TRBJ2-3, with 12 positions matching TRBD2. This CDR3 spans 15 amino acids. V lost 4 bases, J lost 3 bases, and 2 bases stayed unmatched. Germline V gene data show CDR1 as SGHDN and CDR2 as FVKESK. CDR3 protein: CASSLTSGGTDTQYF. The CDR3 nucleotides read TGTGCCAGCAGCCTGACTAGCGGGGGAACAGATACGCAGTATTTT.